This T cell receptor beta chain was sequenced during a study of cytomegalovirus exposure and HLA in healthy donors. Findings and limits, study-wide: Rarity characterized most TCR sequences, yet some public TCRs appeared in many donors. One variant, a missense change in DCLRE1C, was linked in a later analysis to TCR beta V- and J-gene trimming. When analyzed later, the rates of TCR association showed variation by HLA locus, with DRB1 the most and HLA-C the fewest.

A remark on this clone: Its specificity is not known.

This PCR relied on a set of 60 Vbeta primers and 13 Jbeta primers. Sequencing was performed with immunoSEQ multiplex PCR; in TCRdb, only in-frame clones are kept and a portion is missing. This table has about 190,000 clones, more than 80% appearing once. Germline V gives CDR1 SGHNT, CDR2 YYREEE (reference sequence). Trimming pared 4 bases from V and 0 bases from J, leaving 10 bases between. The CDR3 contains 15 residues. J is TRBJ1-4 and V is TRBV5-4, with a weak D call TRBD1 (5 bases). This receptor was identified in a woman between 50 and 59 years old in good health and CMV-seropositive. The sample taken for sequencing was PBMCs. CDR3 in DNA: TGTGCCAGCAGCGGGGGACTCACAACTAATGAAAAACTGTTTTTT. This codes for CASSGGLTTNEKLFF.